This TCR beta chain derives from a study of follicular helper T cells after annual influenza vaccination. Study details: Blood was drawn on days 0, 7 and 28 after vaccination. Study-wide results and caveats: Yearly vaccinations repeatedly recalled conserved clonotypes in ICOS+CD38+ cTfh.

As to this clone: The target antigen is unknown.

The time point is: 2014-2015 season, 7 days after vaccination. Germline CDR1 SQVTM, CDR2 ANQGSEA. With 6 bases removed from V and 5 bases from J, the gap between germline ends came to 20 bases. CDR3 length: 15 amino acids. The assay was immunoSEQ multiplex PCR, and TCRdb's table has in-frame clones only and misses some. Here the sample spans about 16,000 clones, roughly 83% being singletons. The clonotype was recovered from an adult who received the influenza vaccine. The V and J genes are TRBV29-1 and TRBJ2-1, with a weak D call TRBD2 (5 bases). Source: CXCR5+ CD38- circulating T follicular helper cells from blood, taken 7 days after influenza vaccination. Indicated subset: circulating Tfh, non-naive CD4+CXCR5+PD-1+ (ICOS+CD38+ or ICOS-CD38-). CDR3 sequence: CSVPLRKAGNNEQFF. CDR3 DNA sequence: TGCAGCGTCCCCCTACGCAAGGCGGGCAACAATGAGCAGTTCTTC.